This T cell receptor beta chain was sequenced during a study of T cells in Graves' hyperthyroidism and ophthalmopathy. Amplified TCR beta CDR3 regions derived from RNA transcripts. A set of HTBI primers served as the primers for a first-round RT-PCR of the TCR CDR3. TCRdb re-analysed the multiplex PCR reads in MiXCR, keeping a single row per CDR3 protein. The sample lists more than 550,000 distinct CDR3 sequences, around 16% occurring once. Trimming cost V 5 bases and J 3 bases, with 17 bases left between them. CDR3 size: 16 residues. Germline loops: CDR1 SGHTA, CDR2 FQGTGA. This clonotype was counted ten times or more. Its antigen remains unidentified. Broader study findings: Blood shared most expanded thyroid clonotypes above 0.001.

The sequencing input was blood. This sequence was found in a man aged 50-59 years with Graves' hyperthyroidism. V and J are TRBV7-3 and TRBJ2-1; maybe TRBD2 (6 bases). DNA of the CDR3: TGTGCCAGCAGCCCCACGTCGGGGGAGTACTACAATGAGCAGTTCTTC. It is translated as CASSPTSGEYYNEQFF.